Listed below are T cell receptor beta chains from one sample, sequenced in a study of T cells after yellow fever vaccination. TCRdb re-called the 5' RACE reads through MiXCR, storing one row per CDR3 protein. The sample carries about 220,000 distinct CDR3 sequences, 3% to 3.5% recorded once. The source was CD4+ T cells sorted from PBMCs, collected 10 days after the yellow fever booster vaccination. Receptors originate from a man aged 18 to 29 who received the YFV17D yellow fever vaccine. Each CDR3 is given with its conserved first and last residue. The D gene is left open where the match is weak. Clone size is shown for a subset of rows, as once, few, many or a class of expanded clone.

v_call,j_call,d_call,clone_size,cdr3_aa
TRBV29-1,TRBJ2-5,-,many,CSQTEGARETQYF
TRBV29-1,TRBJ1-1,-,many,CSVGNTEAFF
TRBV12-3/TRBV12-4,TRBJ2-2,TRBD1,many,CASRSGTVNTGELFF
TRBV30,TRBJ2-3,TRBD2,few,CAWSSGGGPDTQYF
TRBV7-8,TRBJ2-7,TRBD1,many,CASSLGPGQGNPYEQYF
TRBV21-1,TRBJ1-4,-,few,CASSPSPHRDTATNEKLFF
TRBV20-1,TRBJ1-6,-,few,CSARGVGGVGSPLHF
TRBV28,TRBJ2-4,-,many,CASSLRVGRGPKNIQYF
TRBV5-6,TRBJ2-1,-,many,CASSGSSSYNEQFF
TRBV28,TRBJ1-1,-,many,CASSLSADEAFF
TRBV19,TRBJ1-3,-,-,CASRGSLGGGDGNTIYF
TRBV20-1,TRBJ2-1,TRBD2,-,CSAAAPWTSGEQFF
TRBV28,TRBJ1-6,TRBD1,-,CASSFASGGNSPLHF
TRBV4-2,TRBJ2-5,-,many,CASSRLDSARQETQYF
TRBV5-4,TRBJ2-1,TRBD2,-,CASSSSLALNSYNEQFF
TRBV7-9,TRBJ1-2,-,many,CASSPTDYGYTF
TRBV5-6,TRBJ1-5,-,-,CASSLWFGGDQPQHF
TRBV5-1,TRBJ2-3,-,many,CASSLGVSKNTQYF
TRBV15,TRBJ1-4,-,few,CATSRIPQEKLFF
TRBV10-1,TRBJ2-7,TRBD1,many,CASSGTGGFYEQYF
TRBV9,TRBJ1-6,-,many,CASSPGGINSPLHF
TRBV20-1,TRBJ2-5,-,few,CSARLQGSETQYF
TRBV2,TRBJ1-2,TRBD1,-,CASNRGQRPYGYTF
TRBV5-1,TRBJ1-2,TRBD1,many,CASSYDSGGGGGYTF
TRBV5-1,TRBJ2-5,TRBD2,many,CASSLARSGTSGEETQYF
TRBV10-3,TRBJ2-2,TRBD1,many,CASNRGLNTGELFF
TRBV12-3/TRBV12-4,TRBJ2-3,TRBD2,many,CASSTRGSGGDTQYF
TRBV30,TRBJ2-5,-,many,CAAHPGQGQETQYF
TRBV18,TRBJ2-7,TRBD1,many,CASSPLGTGSSYEQYF
TRBV12-3/TRBV12-4,TRBJ1-5,-,many,CASSLMAGQPQHF
TRBV6-5,TRBJ2-3,-,many,CASSGVAGAQYF
TRBV10-2,TRBJ1-4,-,many,CASSDTVANEKLFF
TRBV10-2,TRBJ1-2,-,many,CASSESWPTGGYTF
TRBV7-2,TRBJ1-1,-,-,CASSLVWTTEAFF
TRBV28,TRBJ1-5,TRBD1,many,CASTHGQGKNQPQHF
TRBV7-9,TRBJ2-6,TRBD1,few,CASSLRDRGRRANVLTF
TRBV20-1,TRBJ2-3,TRBD2,many,CSASSTGGSTDTQYF
TRBV5-1,TRBJ2-6,TRBD2,many,CASSARLAGSSGANVLTF
TRBV29-1,TRBJ1-1,-,few,CSFTMGAGAFF
TRBV5-1,TRBJ1-1,-,many,CASSLGLLAEAFF
TRBV7-9,TRBJ1-4,-,many,CASSPHGTTNEKLFF
TRBV18,TRBJ2-5,-,few,CASSPRAGRSAGETQYF
TRBV12-3/TRBV12-4,TRBJ1-1,TRBD1,many,CASRGTGGSTEAFF
TRBV11-2,TRBJ1-1,TRBD1,many,CASSLVQGVNTEAFF
TRBV5-1,TRBJ2-5,-,-,CASSLGSNVETQYF
TRBV7-9,TRBJ1-5,-,-,CASSSSIGTYSNQPQHF
TRBV20-1,TRBJ2-5,TRBD1,few,CSASGFGGRGRETQYF
TRBV5-6,TRBJ2-5,TRBD1,many,CASSLGALNRGWRETQYF
TRBV5-4,TRBJ2-5,-,many,CASSLAASEVETQYF
TRBV6-5,TRBJ2-5,-,-,CASRLRGQETQYF
TRBV7-8,TRBJ1-1,-,many,CASSLMGQAKNTEAFF
TRBV12-3/TRBV12-4,TRBJ1-2,TRBD1,-,CASSFNRGEGGSF